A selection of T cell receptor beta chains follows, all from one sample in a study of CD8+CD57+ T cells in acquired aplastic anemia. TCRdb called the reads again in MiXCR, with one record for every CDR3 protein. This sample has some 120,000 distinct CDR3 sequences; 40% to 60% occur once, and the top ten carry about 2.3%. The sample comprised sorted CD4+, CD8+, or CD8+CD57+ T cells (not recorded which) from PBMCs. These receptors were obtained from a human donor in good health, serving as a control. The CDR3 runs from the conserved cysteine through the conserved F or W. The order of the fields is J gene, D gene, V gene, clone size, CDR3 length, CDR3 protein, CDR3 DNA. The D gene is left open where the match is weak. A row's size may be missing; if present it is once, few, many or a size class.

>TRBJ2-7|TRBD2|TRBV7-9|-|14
CASSDEAGSYEQYF
TGTGCCAGCAGCGACGAAGCGGGGAGCTACGAGCAGTACTTC
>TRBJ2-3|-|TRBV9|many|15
CASSAVLARTDTQYF
TGTGCCAGCAGCGCCGTACTAGCCAGAACAGATACGCAGTATTTT
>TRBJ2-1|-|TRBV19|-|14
CASRVQGGYNEQFF
TGTGCCAGTAGGGTGCAGGGCGGCTACAATGAGCAGTTCTTC
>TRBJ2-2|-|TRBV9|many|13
CASSAGGTGELFF
TGTGCCAGCAGCGCCGGGGGTACCGGGGAGCTGTTTTTT
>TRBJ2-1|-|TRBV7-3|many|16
CASSPKPLRTYNEQFF
TGTGCCAGCAGCCCCAAACCACTGCGCACCTACAATGAGCAGTTCTTC
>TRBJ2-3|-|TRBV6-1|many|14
CASSEATGSATQYF
TGTGCCAGCAGTGAAGCGACTGGGTCAGCTACGCAGTATTTT
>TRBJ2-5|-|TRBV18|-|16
CVSSPPSGTRQETQYF
TGTGTCAGCTCACCACCGTCAGGGACAAGACAAGAGACCCAGTACTTC
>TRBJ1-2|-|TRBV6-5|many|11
CASSYVNGYTF
TGTGCCAGCAGTTATGTGAATGGCTACACCTTC
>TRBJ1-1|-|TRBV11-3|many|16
CASSVPPGAMNTEAFF
TGTGCCAGCAGCGTTCCACCAGGGGCGATGAACACTGAAGCTTTCTTT
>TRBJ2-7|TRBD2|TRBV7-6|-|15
CASSEGLAVFHEQYF
TGTGCCAGCAGCGAAGGACTAGCTGTTTTCCACGAGCAGTACTTC
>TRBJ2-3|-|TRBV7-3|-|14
CASSYSRDTDTQYF
TGTGCCAGCAGCTATAGCCGGGACACAGATACGCAGTATTTT
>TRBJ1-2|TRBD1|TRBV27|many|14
CASSWDRDYNGYTF
TGTGCCAGCAGTTGGGACAGGGATTATAATGGCTACACCTTC
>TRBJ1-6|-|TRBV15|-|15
CATSRERGVNSPLHF
TGTGCCACCAGCAGAGAGAGGGGGGTAAACTCACCCCTCCACTTT
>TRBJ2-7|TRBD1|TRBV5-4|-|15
CASSLSRGQGVERYF
TGTGCCAGCAGCCTGTCGAGAGGACAGGGGGTCGAGCGGTACTTC
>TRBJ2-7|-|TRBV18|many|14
CASSHPSRGHEQYF
TGTGCCAGCTCACACCCAAGCAGGGGCCACGAGCAGTACTTC
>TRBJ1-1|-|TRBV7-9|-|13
CASSSQEGTEAFF
TGTGCCAGCAGCTCCCAGGAGGGCACTGAAGCTTTCTTT
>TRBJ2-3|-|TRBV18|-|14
CASSPGLRSDTQYF
TGTGCCAGCTCACCAGGGCTGCGCAGCGATACGCAGTATTTT
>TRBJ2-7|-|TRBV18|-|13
CASSPRTADEQYF
TGTGCCAGCTCACCAAGGACAGCTGACGAGCAGTACTTC
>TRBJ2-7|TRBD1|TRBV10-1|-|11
CAGGQAYEQYF
TGCGCCGGTGGACAGGCCTACGAGCAGTACTTC
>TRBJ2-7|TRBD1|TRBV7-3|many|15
CASSLRGQGPYEQYF
TGTGCCAGCAGCTTAAGAGGACAGGGACCCTACGAGCAGTACTTC
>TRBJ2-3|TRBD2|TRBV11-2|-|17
CASSPTGTSGGAETQYF
TGTGCCAGCAGCCCAACCGGGACTAGCGGGGGGGCCGAAACGCAGTATTTT
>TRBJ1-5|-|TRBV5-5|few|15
CASSSGPVGDQPQHF
TGTGCCAGCAGCTCGGGACCAGTGGGAGATCAGCCCCAGCATTTT
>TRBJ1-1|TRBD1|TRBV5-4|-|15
CASSLGLQGHTEAFF
TGTGCCAGCAGCTTGGGACTACAGGGGCACACTGAAGCTTTCTTT
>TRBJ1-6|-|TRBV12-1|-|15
CASSYLGPGGSPLHF
TGTGCCAGCAGCTACTTGGGCCCCGGGGGGTCACCCCTCCACTTT
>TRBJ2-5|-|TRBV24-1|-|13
CATTQFGQETQYF
TGTGCCACCACCCAGTTCGGGCAAGAGACCCAGTACTTC
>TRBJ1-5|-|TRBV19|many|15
CASSIRGGRVQPQHF
TGTGCCAGTAGTATCCGAGGGGGTAGGGTTCAGCCCCAGCATTTT
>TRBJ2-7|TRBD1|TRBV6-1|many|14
CASRRGQGVGEQYF
TGTGCCAGCCGCCGGGGACAGGGAGTAGGCGAGCAGTACTTC
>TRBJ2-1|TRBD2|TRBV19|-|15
CASSITSGVHNEQFF
TGTGCCAGTAGTATCACTAGCGGGGTTCACAATGAGCAGTTCTTC
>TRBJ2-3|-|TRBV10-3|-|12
CAISRGTDTQYF
TGTGCCATCAGTAGGGGCACAGATACGCAGTATTTT